A selection of T cell receptor beta chains follows, all from one sample in a study of T cell responses to AZD1222 COVID-19 vaccine. Clones were sequenced by immunoSEQ multiplex PCR, and TCRdb holds only the in-frame ones, with some missing. The table includes 150,000 to 200,000 clones, approximately 91% detected once. The sample here was peripheral blood, taken 28 days after the second AZD1222 dose. Receptors originate from an adult who received the AZD1222 COVID-19 vaccine. Both conserved end residues are part of each CDR3. A D gene is named only where the DNA matches it firmly. Expanded clones are given a class, and other clones once, few, many or no size at all.

d_call j_call v_call clone_size cdr3_nt cdr3_aa
TRBD2 TRBJ2-5 TRBV24-1 once TGTGCCACCAGTGATTTACCGGGACTAGCGGGCAGCCAAGAGACCCAGTACTTC CATSDLPGLAGSQETQYF
- TRBJ2-1 TRBV27 - TGTGCCAGCAGCCTGACTAGTTCTTCCTACAATGAGCAGTTCTTC CASSLTSSSYNEQFF
TRBD2 TRBJ2-3 TRBV18 - TGTGCCAGCTCACCACCTGTGGCGGGGGGCACAGATACGCAGTATTTT CASSPPVAGGTDTQYF
- TRBJ2-3 TRBV6-2/TRBV6-3 - TGTGCCAGCAGTTCCTGGGACGGCAGCACAGATACGCAGTATTTT CASSSWDGSTDTQYF
- TRBJ2-3 TRBV19 - TGTGCCAGTAGTATTCTGGGGGTTAAAGATACGCAGTATTTT CASSILGVKDTQYF
- TRBJ2-2 TRBV5-1 - TGCGCCAGCAGCTTTCAGGCTAGAGGGGACACCGGGGAGCTGTTTTTT CASSFQARGDTGELFF
- TRBJ2-3 TRBV2 - TGTGCCAGCAGTTCCATTGCAGATACGCAGTATTTT CASSSIADTQYF
- TRBJ2-4 TRBV1 once TGCACCAGCAGCCAAGATATGGCAGGGACCAAAAACATTCAGTACTTC CTSSQDMAGTKNIQYF
- TRBJ2-2 TRBV27 - TGTGCCAGCAGTCCAAGCAGGGCGAACACCGGGGAGCTGTTTTTT CASSPSRANTGELFF
TRBD1 TRBJ1-2 TRBV18 - TGTGCCAGCTCAAAGGGGGCCCTAACGGGGTATGGCTACACCTTC CASSKGALTGYGYTF
- TRBJ2-1 TRBV10-1 - TGCGCCAGCAGTGAGCGGAATGAGCAGTTCTTC CASSERNEQFF
- TRBJ2-1 TRBV27 once TGTGCCAGCAGATGGGACGGCTCCTACAATGAGCAGTTCTTC CASRWDGSYNEQFF
- TRBJ2-1 TRBV4-3 - TGCGCCAGCAGCTACGGGAGTGACAATGAGCAGTTCTTC CASSYGSDNEQFF
TRBD2 TRBJ2-7 TRBV19 - TGTGCCAGTAGTATCAAGCGGGAGGCCTACGAGCAGTACTTC CASSIKREAYEQYF
- TRBJ1-5 TRBV5-1 - TGCGCCAGCAGCTTGGCATCTGGTGATCAGCCCCAGCATTTT CASSLASGDQPQHF
- TRBJ2-5 TRBV7-7 - TGTGCTAGCAGCTTAGCACCGGGGCGCCAAGAGACCCAGTACTTC CASSLAPGRQETQYF
- TRBJ1-5 TRBV12-3/TRBV12-4 - TGTGCCAGCAGTTTAGGAGGGGATCAGCCCCAGCATTTT CASSLGGDQPQHF
- TRBJ2-4 TRBV12-3/TRBV12-4 once TGTGCCAGCAGTTTTGGACATAGGAACATTCAGTACTTC CASSFGHRNIQYF
TRBD2 TRBJ2-2 TRBV5-1 - TGCGCCAGCAGCTTGTCTACTAGCGGGGTCGGGGAGCTGTTTTTT CASSLSTSGVGELFF
TRBD1 TRBJ1-2 TRBV25-1 - TGTGCCAGCAGTGAGATCCGGACAGGGGGTTATGGCTACACCTTC CASSEIRTGGYGYTF
- TRBJ2-7 TRBV9 - TGTGCCAGCAGCGTAGAACCAGGCGAGCAGTACTTC CASSVEPGEQYF
- TRBJ1-2 TRBV7-9 - TGTGCCAGCAGCTTCGGCGGGATGGGCGGCTACACCTTC CASSFGGMGGYTF
- TRBJ2-5 TRBV5-1 - TGCGCCAGCAGCTTGGACTCCCACTGGGAGTCAATCGAGACCCAGTACTTC CASSLDSHWESIETQYF
TRBD1 TRBJ1-2 TRBV29-1 - TGCAGCGTAGAACCGGGACAGGGGTTAAATGGCTACACCTTC CSVEPGQGLNGYTF
- TRBJ1-2 TRBV12-3/TRBV12-4 - TGTGCCAGCAGTTTGGGTGGGGCCGCCCCCTACACCTTC CASSLGGAAPYTF
TRBD1 TRBJ2-7 TRBV27 - TGTGCCAGCACCTCGAAGGGGGCCCGCTACGAGCAGTACTTC CASTSKGARYEQYF
TRBD1 TRBJ2-2 TRBV2 - TGTGCCAGCAGCCTTGGACAGGGTAGCACCGGGGAGCTGTTTTTT CASSLGQGSTGELFF
- TRBJ2-3 TRBV9 - TGTGCCAGCAGCCTGCTTCCGGCTCACACAGATACGCAGTATTTT CASSLLPAHTDTQYF
- TRBJ2-7 TRBV12-3/TRBV12-4 - TGTGCCAGCAGCCCAGGGGTATACGAGCAGTACTTC CASSPGVYEQYF
TRBD1 TRBJ2-1 TRBV4-2 few TGTGCCAGCAGCCCGGGACAGGGGTACAATGAGCAGTTCTTC CASSPGQGYNEQFF
TRBD1 TRBJ1-6 TRBV7-8 - TGTGCCAGCAGCCGAGACAGGGGGATTGGTAATTCACCCCTCCACTTT CASSRDRGIGNSPLHF
- TRBJ1-1 TRBV6-5 - TGTGCCAGCAGCCACATTTTACAGGGATACACTGAAGCTTTCTTT CASSHILQGYTEAFF
- TRBJ1-5 TRBV15 - TGTGCCACCAGATTCTCCGACACTAGCAATCAGCCCCAGCATTTT CATRFSDTSNQPQHF
- TRBJ2-1 TRBV7-9 - TGTGCCAGCAGCTTTAGATCCGAATTTTCGTGGTTGAATGAGCAGTTCTTC CASSFRSEFSWLNEQFF
TRBD1 TRBJ1-5 TRBV6-2/TRBV6-3 - TGTGCCAGCAGTTACTTCGGACAGGGGGCAGGTCAGCCCCAGCATTTT CASSYFGQGAGQPQHF